This T cell receptor (beta chain) was captured by sequencing in a study of shared clonotypes between healthy human individuals. Germline V gene sequence: CDR1 LNHDA, CDR2 SQIVND (reference sequence). This CDR3 has 14 residues. J gave up 5 bases and V 5 bases, and 5 bases lay outside the gene matches. TCRdb's table, derived via immunoSEQ multiplex PCR, lists solely in-frame clones and lacks some. The sample shows 2 million to 2.5 million clones, 85% to 95% of them seen only once. The V gene is TRBV19, the J gene TRBJ2-5; 10 bases align to TRBD2. Sample: naive CD4+ T cells sorted from blood. Indicated subset: CD45RA+ positively selected. The receptor comes from a young man in good health. CDR3: CASSPRTSGETQYF. The CDR3 DNA sequence: TGTGCCAGTAGTCCCAGGACTAGCGGTGAGACCCAGTACTTC. Using reference TRBV19 and TRBJ2-5 for the parts outside the CDR3, the full variable domain is DGGITQSPKYLFRKEGQNVTLSCEQNLNHDAMYWYRQDPGQGLRLIYYSQIVNDFQKGDIAEGYSVSREKKESFPLTVTSAQKNPTAFYLCASSPRTSGETQYFGPGTRLLVL.